This T cell receptor beta chain was recorded in a study of PD-1 blockade in classical Hodgkin lymphoma. The study, taken as a whole, reports: In newly diagnosed patients, baseline TCR diversity was reportedly below that of healthy donors. At C4D1, TCR diversity had climbed significantly for CD4+ cells, though not for CD8+ cells. The repertoire differences lack a defined cause, possibly disease activity or prior therapy.

As concerns this clone: Its specificity is unknown.

TCRdb keeps only in-frame clones here, not all; method: immunoSEQ multiplex PCR. The sample lists 11,000 to 15,000 clones; around four fifths were seen once. CDR3 length: 14 amino acids. Germline V gene lookup returns CDR1 LNHDA and CDR2 SQIVND (reference sequence). The J segment lost 9 bases and the V segment lost 1 base, leaving 8 bases of the junction unmatched. After autologous stem cell transplantation all patients relapsed, and prior brentuximab vedotin exposure differed between cohorts. Sequencing was performed on peripheral blood mononuclear cells (PBMCs), taken before the second cycle of nivolumab. The clonotype was recovered from a human donor with classical Hodgkin lymphoma. This chain uses TRBV19 with TRBJ1-1; 7 bases map to TRBD1. Written as DNA, the CDR3 is TGTGCCAGTAGTATAGGTGGGACAGTAGTACAAGCTTTCTTT. As protein: CASSIGGTVVQAFF. The full variable domain, with the rest looked up from reference TRBV19 and TRBJ1-1, is DGGITQSPKYLFRKEGQNVTLSCEQNLNHDAMYWYRQDPGQGLRLIYYSQIVNDFQKGDIAEGYSVSREKKESFPLTVTSAQKNPTAFYLCASSIGGTVVQAFFGQGTRLTVV.